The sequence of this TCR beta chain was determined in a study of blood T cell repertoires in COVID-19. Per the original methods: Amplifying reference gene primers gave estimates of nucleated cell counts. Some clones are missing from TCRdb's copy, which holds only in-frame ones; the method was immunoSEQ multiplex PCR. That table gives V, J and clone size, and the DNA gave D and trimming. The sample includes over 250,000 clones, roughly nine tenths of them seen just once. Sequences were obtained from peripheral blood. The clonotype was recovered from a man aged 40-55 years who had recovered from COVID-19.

The CDR3 DNA follows: TGTGCCAGCAGCCCGGAACAGGTTGGGGTCAATCAGCCCCAGCATTTT. Residues: CASSPEQVGVNQPQHF. The chain carries TRBV3-1 (or the pseudogene TRBV3-2) and TRBJ1-5, with TRBD1 as a possible D gene (5 bases). Trimming pared 4 bases from V and 3 bases from J, leaving 16 bases between. This CDR3 has 16 amino acids. The germline gives CDR1 LGHDT, CDR2 YNNKEL (reference sequence).